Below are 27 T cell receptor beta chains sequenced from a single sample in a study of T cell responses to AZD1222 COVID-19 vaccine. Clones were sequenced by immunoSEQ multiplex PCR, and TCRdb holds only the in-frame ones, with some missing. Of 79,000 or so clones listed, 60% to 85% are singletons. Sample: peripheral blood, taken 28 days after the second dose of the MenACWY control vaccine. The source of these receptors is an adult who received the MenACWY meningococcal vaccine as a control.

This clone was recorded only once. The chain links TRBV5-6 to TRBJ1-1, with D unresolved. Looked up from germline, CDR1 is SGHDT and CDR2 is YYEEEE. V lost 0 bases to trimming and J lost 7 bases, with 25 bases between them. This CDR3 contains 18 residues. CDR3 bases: TGTGCCAGCAGCTTGGGATTAAGAGGGATTGCCTCGAGGAATGAAGCTTTCTTT. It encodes CASSLGLRGIASRNEAFF. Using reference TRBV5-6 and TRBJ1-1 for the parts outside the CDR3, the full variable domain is DAGVTQSPTHLIKTRGQQVTLRCSPKSGHDTVSWYQQALGQGPQFIFQYYEEEERQRGNFPDRFSGHQFPNYSSELNVNALLLGDSALYLCASSLGLRGIASRNEAFFGQGTRLTVV.

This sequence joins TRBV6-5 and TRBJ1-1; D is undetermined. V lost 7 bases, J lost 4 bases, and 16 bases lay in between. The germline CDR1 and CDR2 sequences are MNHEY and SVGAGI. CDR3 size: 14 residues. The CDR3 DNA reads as TGTGCCAGCACCCCCCAAGCGGGGATCACTGAAGCTTTCTTT. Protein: CASTPQAGITEAFF.

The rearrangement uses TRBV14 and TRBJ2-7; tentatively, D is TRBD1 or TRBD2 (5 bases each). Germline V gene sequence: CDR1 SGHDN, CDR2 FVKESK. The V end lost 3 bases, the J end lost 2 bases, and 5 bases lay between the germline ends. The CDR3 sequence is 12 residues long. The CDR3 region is CASSQGAYEQYF. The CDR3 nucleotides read TGTGCCAGCAGCCAGGGGGCCTACGAGCAGTACTTC. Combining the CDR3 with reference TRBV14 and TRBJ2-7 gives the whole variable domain EAGVTQFPSHSVIEKGQTVTLRCDPISGHDNLYWYRRVMGKEIKFLLHFVKESKQDESGMPNNRFLAERTGGTYSTLKVQPAELEDSGVYFCASSQGAYEQYFGPGTRLTVT.

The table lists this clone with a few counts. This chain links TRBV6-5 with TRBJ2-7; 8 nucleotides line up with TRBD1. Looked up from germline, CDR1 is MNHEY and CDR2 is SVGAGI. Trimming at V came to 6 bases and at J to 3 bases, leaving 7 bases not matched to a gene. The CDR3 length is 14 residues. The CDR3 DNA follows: TGTGCCAGCAGGCACCAGGGGGCGGGCTACGAGCAGTACTTC. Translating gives CASRHQGAGYEQYF.

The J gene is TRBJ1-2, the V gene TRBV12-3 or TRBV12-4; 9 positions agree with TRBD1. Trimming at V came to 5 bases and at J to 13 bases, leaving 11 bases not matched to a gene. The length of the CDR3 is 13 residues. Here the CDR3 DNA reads TGTGCCAGCAGTCCTCCGGGACAGGGACGAAGCACCTTC. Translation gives CASSPPGQGRSTF.

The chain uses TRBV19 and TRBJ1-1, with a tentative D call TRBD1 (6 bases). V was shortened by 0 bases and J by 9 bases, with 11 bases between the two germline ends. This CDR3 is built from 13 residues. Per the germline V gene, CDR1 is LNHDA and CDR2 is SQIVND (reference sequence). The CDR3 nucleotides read TGTGCCAGTAGTATAGATTTGGACAGTAAAGCTTTCTTT. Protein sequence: CASSIDLDSKAFF.

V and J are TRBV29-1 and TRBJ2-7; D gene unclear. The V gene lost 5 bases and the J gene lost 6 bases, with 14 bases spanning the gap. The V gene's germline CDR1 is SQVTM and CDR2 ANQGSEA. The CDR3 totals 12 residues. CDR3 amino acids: CSVSKQTSEQYF. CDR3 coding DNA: TGCAGCGTTTCCAAGCAGACCTCCGAGCAGTACTTC.

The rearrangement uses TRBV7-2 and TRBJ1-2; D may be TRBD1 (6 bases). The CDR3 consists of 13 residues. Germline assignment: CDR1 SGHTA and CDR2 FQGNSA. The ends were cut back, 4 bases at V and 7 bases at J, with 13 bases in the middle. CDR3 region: CASSSRGDAGYTF. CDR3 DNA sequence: TGTGCCAGCAGCTCTAGGGGGGACGCTGGCTACACCTTC.

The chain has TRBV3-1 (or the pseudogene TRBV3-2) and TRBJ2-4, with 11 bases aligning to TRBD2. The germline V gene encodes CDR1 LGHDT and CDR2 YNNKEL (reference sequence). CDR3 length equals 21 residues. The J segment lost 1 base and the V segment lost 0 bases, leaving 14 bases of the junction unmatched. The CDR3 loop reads CASSQDLASGRIGVAKNIQYF. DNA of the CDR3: TGTGCCAGCAGCCAAGATTTGGCTAGCGGGAGGATTGGGGTGGCCAAAAACATTCAGTACTTC.

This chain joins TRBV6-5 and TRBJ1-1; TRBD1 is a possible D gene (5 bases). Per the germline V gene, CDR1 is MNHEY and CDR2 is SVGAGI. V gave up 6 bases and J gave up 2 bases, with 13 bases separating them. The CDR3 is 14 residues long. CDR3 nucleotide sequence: TGTGCCAGCAGCCAATCAGGGAGAAACACTGAAGCTTTCTTT. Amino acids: CASSQSGRNTEAFF.

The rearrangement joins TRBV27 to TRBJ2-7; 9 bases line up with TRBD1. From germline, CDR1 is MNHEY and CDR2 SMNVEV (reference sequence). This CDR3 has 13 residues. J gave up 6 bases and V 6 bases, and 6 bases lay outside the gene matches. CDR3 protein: CASRRGTGIEQYF. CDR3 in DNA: TGTGCCAGCAGGCGAGGGACAGGGATCGAGCAGTACTTC.

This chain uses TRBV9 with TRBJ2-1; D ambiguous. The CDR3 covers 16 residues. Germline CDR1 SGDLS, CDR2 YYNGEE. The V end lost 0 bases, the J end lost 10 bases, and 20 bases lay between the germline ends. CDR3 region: CASSVAASNPGLEQFF. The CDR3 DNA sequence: TGTGCCAGCAGCGTAGCGGCGTCTAACCCAGGTTTGGAGCAGTTCTTC.

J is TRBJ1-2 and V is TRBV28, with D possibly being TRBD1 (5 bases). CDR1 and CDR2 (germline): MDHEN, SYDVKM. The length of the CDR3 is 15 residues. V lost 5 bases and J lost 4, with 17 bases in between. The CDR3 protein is CASSLHGAERYGYTF. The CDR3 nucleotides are TGTGCCAGCAGTCTCCACGGGGCAGAACGCTATGGCTACACCTTC.

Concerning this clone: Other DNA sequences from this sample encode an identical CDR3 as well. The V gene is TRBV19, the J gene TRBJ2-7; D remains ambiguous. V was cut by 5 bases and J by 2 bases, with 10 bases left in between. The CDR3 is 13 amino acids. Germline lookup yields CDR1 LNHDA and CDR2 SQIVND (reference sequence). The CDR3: CASSPGGPYEQYF. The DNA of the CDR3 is TGTGCCAGTAGTCCCGGTGGGCCCTACGAGCAGTACTTC.

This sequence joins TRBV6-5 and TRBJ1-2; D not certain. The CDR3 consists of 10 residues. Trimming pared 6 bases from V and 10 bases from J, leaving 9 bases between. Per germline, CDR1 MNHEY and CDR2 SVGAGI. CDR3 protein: CASREVNYTF. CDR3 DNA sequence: TGTGCCAGCAGGGAGGTCAACTACACCTTC.

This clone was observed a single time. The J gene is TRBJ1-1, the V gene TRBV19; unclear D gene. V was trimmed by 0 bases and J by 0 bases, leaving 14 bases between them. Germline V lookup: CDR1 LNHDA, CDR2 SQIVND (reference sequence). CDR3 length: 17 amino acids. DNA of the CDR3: TGTGCCAGTAGTATAGAACCTTGGCGGGGAATGAACACTGAAGCTTTCTTT. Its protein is CASSIEPWRGMNTEAFF. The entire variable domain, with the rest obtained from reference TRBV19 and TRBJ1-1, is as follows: DGGITQSPKYLFRKEGQNVTLSCEQNLNHDAMYWYRQDPGQGLRLIYYSQIVNDFQKGDIAEGYSVSREKKESFPLTVTSAQKNPTAFYLCASSIEPWRGMNTEAFFGQGTRLTVV.

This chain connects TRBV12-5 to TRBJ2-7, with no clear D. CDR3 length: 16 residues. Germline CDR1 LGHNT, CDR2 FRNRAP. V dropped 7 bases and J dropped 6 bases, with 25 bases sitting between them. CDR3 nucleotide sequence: TGTGCTAGTGCCCTTCGACCCGGGCCCACTCGTCGCGAGCAGTACTTC. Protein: CASALRPGPTRREQYF.

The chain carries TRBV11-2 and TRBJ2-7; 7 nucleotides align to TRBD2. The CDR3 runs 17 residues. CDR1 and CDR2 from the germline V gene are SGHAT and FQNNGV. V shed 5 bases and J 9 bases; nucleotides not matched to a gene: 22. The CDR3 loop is CASSPWIGARGRPGQYF. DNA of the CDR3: TGTGCCAGCAGCCCCTGGATCGGTGCCCGCGGGAGACCAGGGCAGTACTTC.

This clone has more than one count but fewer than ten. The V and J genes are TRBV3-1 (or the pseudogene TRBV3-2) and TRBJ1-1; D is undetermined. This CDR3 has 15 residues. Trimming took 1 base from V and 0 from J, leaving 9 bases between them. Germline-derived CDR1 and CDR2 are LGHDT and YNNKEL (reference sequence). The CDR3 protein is CASSQGWLLNTEAFF. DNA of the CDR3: TGTGCCAGCAGCCAAGGATGGCTTCTGAACACTGAAGCTTTCTTT.

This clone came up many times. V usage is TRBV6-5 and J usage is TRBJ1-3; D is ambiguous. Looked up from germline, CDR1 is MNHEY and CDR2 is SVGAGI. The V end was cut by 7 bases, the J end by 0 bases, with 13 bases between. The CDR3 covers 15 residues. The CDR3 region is CASTQVIRSGNTIYF. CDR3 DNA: TGTGCCAGCACCCAAGTCATTCGCTCTGGAAACACCATATATTTT.

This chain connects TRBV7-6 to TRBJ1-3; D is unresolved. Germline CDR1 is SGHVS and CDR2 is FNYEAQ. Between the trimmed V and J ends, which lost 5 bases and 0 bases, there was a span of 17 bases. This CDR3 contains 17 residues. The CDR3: CASSPRIAGSSGNTIYF. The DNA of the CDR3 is TGTGCCAGCAGCCCGAGGATAGCGGGTTCCTCTGGAAACACCATATATTTT.

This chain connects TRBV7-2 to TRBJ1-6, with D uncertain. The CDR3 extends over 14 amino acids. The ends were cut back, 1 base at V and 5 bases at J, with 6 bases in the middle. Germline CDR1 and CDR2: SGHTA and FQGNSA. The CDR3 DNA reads TGTGCCAGCAGCTTAGGGACTCATAATTCACCCCTCCACTTT. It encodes CASSLGTHNSPLHF.

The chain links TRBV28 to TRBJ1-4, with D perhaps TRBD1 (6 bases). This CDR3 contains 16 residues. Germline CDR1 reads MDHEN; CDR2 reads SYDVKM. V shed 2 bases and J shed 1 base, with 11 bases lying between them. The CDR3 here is CASSLRQGITNEKLFF. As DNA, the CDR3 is TGTGCCAGCAGTTTAAGGCAGGGGATAACTAATGAAAAACTGTTTTTT.

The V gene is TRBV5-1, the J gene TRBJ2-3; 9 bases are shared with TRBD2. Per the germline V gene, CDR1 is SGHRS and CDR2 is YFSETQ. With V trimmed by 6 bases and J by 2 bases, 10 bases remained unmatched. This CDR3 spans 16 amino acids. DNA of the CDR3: TGCGCCAGCAACCCGGGAGCGGGGGGCCTCACAGATACGCAGTATTTT. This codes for CASNPGAGGLTDTQYF. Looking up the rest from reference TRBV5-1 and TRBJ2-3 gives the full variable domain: KAGVTQTPRYLIKTRGQQVTLSCSPISGHRSVSWYQQTPGQGLQFLFEYFSETQRNKGNFPGRFSGRQFSNSRSEMNVSTLELGDSALYLCASNPGAGGLTDTQYFGPGTRLTVL.

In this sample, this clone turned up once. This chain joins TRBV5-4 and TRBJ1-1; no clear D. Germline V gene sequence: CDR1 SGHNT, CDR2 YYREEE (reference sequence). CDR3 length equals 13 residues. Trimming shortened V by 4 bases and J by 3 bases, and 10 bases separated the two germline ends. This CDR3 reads CASSLDGDTEAFF. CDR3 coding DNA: TGTGCCAGCAGCCTAGACGGGGACACTGAAGCTTTCTTT.

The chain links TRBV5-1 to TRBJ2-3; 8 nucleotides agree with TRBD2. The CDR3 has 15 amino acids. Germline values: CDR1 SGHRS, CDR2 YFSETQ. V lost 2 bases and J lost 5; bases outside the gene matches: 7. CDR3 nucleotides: TGCGCCAGCAGCTTCAAGGTTAGCGGGGAAGATACGCAGTATTTT. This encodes CASSFKVSGEDTQYF.

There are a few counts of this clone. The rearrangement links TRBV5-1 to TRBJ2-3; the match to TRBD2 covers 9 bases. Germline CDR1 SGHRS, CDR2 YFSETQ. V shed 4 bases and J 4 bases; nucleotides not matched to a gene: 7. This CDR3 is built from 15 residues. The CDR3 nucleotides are TGCGCCAGCAGCATGTTTAGCGGGAGCTCAGATACGCAGTATTTT. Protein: CASSMFSGSSDTQYF.